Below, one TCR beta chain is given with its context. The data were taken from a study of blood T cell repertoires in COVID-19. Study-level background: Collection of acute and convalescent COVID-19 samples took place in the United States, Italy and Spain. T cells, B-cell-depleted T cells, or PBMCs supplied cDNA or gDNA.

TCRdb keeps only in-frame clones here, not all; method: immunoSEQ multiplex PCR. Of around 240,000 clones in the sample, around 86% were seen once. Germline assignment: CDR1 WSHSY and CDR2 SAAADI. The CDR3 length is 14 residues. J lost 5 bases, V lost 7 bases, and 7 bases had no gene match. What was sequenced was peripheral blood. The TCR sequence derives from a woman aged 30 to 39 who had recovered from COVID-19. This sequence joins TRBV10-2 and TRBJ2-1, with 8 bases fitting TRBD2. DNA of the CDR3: TGCGCCAGCACCGGGACTAGAAGTCACAATGAGCAGTTCTTC. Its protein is CASTGTRSHNEQFF.